The next 7 T cell receptor beta chains were all read from a single sample in a study of cytomegalovirus exposure and HLA in healthy donors (dated by TCRdb to about 2017). The method behind the library was the immunoSEQ multiplex PCR assay. For the multiplex PCR, a mixture combining 60 forward primers for TCR Vbeta segments and 13 reverse primers for TCR Jbeta segments was used. The clones in this table, taken by TCRdb from immuneACCESS, are in-frame only. Not every clone is retained; where verified, under half of the shortfall comes from an unresolved V gene, and the cause of the rest is unknown. The sample records about 98,000 clones, about 76% of which are singletons. The top ten constitute about 8% of the sample. Material for sequencing was PBMCs. These receptors originate from a human donor in good health.

This chain connects TRBV19 to TRBJ1-4; a possible D gene is TRBD1 (6 bases). Germline-derived CDR1 and CDR2 are LNHDA and SQIVND (reference sequence). V was trimmed by 5 bases and J by 0 bases, leaving 16 bases between them. The CDR3 has 17 residues. The CDR3 region is CASSPFRDTATNEKLFF. The CDR3, as DNA: TGTGCCAGTAGTCCCTTCCGGGACACAGCAACTAATGAAAAACTGTTTTTT. The complete variable domain, with remaining parts taken from reference TRBV19 and TRBJ1-4, reads DGGITQSPKYLFRKEGQNVTLSCEQNLNHDAMYWYRQDPGQGLRLIYYSQIVNDFQKGDIAEGYSVSREKKESFPLTVTSAQKNPTAFYLCASSPFRDTATNEKLFFGSGTQLSVL.

This clone appeared a single time. V and J are TRBV14 and TRBJ2-2; weak D call: TRBD2 (5 bases). Trimming shortened V by 2 bases and J by 4 bases, and 14 bases separated the two germline ends. This CDR3 comprises 16 residues. The germline gives CDR1 SGHDN, CDR2 FVKESK. The CDR3 DNA is TGTGCCAGCAGCCAAAGGGTGCCTCGGGGCACCGGGGAGCTGTTTTTT. Translating gives CASSQRVPRGTGELFF.

The V gene is TRBV6-5, the J gene TRBJ1-2; the match to TRBD1 covers 10 bases. Germline CDR1 reads MNHEY; CDR2 reads SVGAGI. This CDR3 is 15 amino acids long. The trim removed 5 bases at V and 4 bases at J, leaving 7 bases unmatched. The CDR3 nucleotides are TGTGCCAGCAGTCGCGGGACAGGGGCTTTCTATGGCTACACCTTC. Its protein product is CASSRGTGAFYGYTF.

The V gene is TRBV10-2, the J gene TRBJ1-1, with TRBD1 matching 9 bases. Germline V gene data show CDR1 as WSHSY and CDR2 as SAAADI. The CDR3 runs to 15 residues. The J segment lost 1 base and the V segment lost 6 bases, leaving 6 bases of the junction unmatched. CDR3: CASRNRGLGNTEAFF. In nucleotides, the CDR3 is TGCGCCAGCAGAAACAGGGGGCTGGGGAACACTGAAGCTTTCTTT.

The gene calls are TRBV7-8 and TRBJ1-6, with D hard to call. With 2 bases removed from V and 6 bases from J, the gap between germline ends came to 11 bases. The CDR3 is 15 amino acids. CDR1 SGHVS and CDR2 FQNEAQ come from the germline V gene. Here the CDR3 reads CASSLRVRGNSPLHF. CDR3 sequence (DNA): TGTGCCAGCAGCTTACGGGTGCGGGGTAATTCACCCCTCCACTTT.

This clone was detected a few times. The chain carries TRBV4-3 and TRBJ2-3, with no clear D. Germline V gene lookup returns CDR1 LGHNA and CDR2 YSLEER. The length of the CDR3 is 15 residues. V lost 0 bases to trimming and J lost 4 bases, with 11 bases between them. The chain's CDR3 is CASSQDPLRSDTQYF. The CDR3 region has the DNA TGCGCCAGCAGCCAAGATCCACTCAGGTCAGATACGCAGTATTTT.

The genes are TRBV27 and TRBJ2-5; 12 positions agree with TRBD1. The V gene end was trimmed by 3 bases and the J gene end by 5 bases; junction bases not matched to a gene: 4. Per germline, CDR1 MNHEY and CDR2 SMNVEV (reference sequence). The CDR3 has 15 amino acids. The CDR3 DNA sequence: TGTGCCAGCAGTTTCCGGGACAGGGGGCGGGAGACCCAGTACTTC. Translation gives CASSFRDRGRETQYF.